This note documents a single T cell receptor (beta chain) sequence. Its cognate antigen is unknown. The sample comes from a study of cytomegalovirus exposure and HLA in healthy donors. Study-wide points: The authors later found most CMV-associated TCR beta chains appeared HLA-restricted. Listed as cytomegalovirus-associated were approximately 160 TCR beta chains. Highly shared variants forming one cluster were likely a sequencing artifact.

PCR primers comprised 60 Vbeta and 13 Jbeta primers. TCRdb keeps only in-frame clones here, not all; method: immunoSEQ multiplex PCR. This table has roughly 110,000 clones, about four fifths appearing once. Germline CDR1 and CDR2: SGHNT and YYREEE (reference sequence). This CDR3 has 15 residues. Trimming shortened V by 1 base and J by 2 bases, and 10 bases separated the two germline ends. The clonotype was recovered from a man aged 50-59 years in good health and CMV-seronegative. The specimen sequenced was PBMCs. The chain has TRBV5-4 and TRBJ1-5, with D hard to call. The CDR3 protein is CASSLSPGGNQPQHF. CDR3 DNA: TGTGCCAGCAGCTTGTCCCCAGGCGGCAATCAGCCCCAGCATTTT.